Shown below are 30 T cell receptor beta chains from a single sample sequenced in a study of blood T cell repertoires in COVID-19. The repertoire was sequenced with immunoSEQ multiplex PCR; TCRdb's copy has only in-frame clones and lacks some. The sample lists 200,000 or so clones; around 82% were seen once. Sequencing used PBMCs or T cells enriched from blood (not recorded which). The origin of the receptors is a man aged 35-49 years who had recovered from COVID-19.

The rearrangement links TRBV28 to TRBJ1-2; perhaps TRBD1 as D (5 bases). Per the germline V gene, CDR1 is MDHEN and CDR2 is SYDVKM. CDR3 size: 13 residues. Trimming shortened V by 3 bases and J by 3 bases, and 8 bases separated the two germline ends. The CDR3 protein is CASSFVTDYGYTF. CDR3 DNA sequence: TGTGCCAGCAGTTTCGTGACAGACTATGGCTACACCTTC.

This chain joins TRBV3-1 (or the pseudogene TRBV3-2) and TRBJ1-1; 8 positions match TRBD1. Germline V CDR1 and CDR2: LGHDT, YNNKEL (reference sequence). V was clipped by 1 base and J by 2 bases; unmatched bases: 15. There are 19 residues in the CDR3. The CDR3: CASSQVTGGRAGSNTEAFF. Written as DNA, the CDR3 is TGTGCCAGCAGCCAAGTAACAGGGGGTAGGGCAGGGTCCAACACTGAAGCTTTCTTT.

The chain joins TRBV12-3 or TRBV12-4 to TRBJ1-2; TRBD1 aligns across 9 bases. The CDR3 consists of 12 residues. With 8 bases clipped from V and 6 bases from J, the junction kept 4 bases outside the gene matches. CDR3 amino acids: CASLGQGNGYTF. In nucleotides, the CDR3 is TGTGCCAGCTTGGGACAGGGAAATGGCTACACCTTC.

The rearrangement uses TRBV7-3 and TRBJ1-1; TRBD1 might be the D (5 bases). Per germline, CDR1 SGHTA and CDR2 FQGTGA. CDR3 length equals 14 residues. V was shortened by 5 bases and J by 4 bases, with 14 bases between the two germline ends. This CDR3 is CASSAQGKVTEAFF. The DNA of the CDR3 is TGTGCCAGCAGCGCTCAGGGTAAAGTCACTGAAGCTTTCTTT.

This clone was counted between two and nine times. This chain connects TRBV18 to TRBJ1-1; the D is unclear. V dropped 3 bases and J dropped 12 bases, with 17 bases sitting between them. CDR1 KGHSH and CDR2 LQKENI come from the germline V gene. The CDR3 is made up of 13 amino acids. CDR3 nucleotide sequence: TGTGCCAGCTCACCTTCTACCGATGGAGGGACTTTCTTT. Amino acids: CASSPSTDGGTFF.

The rearrangement joins TRBV28 to TRBJ1-5; 9 nucleotides agree with TRBD1. The trim removed 2 bases at V and 9 bases at J, leaving 11 bases unmatched. The CDR3 sequence is 16 residues long. Germline V gives CDR1 MDHEN, CDR2 SYDVKM. CDR3 loop: CASSLSGQGPIRPQHF. For the CDR3, the DNA is TGTGCCAGCAGTTTAAGTGGACAGGGGCCTATAAGGCCCCAGCATTTT.

The genes are TRBV10-3 and TRBJ2-5; 9 bases match TRBD2. The CDR3 has 14 residues. Per germline, CDR1 ENHRY and CDR2 SYGVKD. The ends lost 11 bases at V and 5 bases at J; junction bases unmatched: 12. The chain's CDR3 is CAASLGGGAETQYF. The CDR3 DNA reads as TGTGCCGCTTCGCTGGGCGGGGGGGCGGAGACCCAGTACTTC.

This chain uses TRBV30 with TRBJ1-3; D possibly corresponds to TRBD1 (6 bases). Trimming removed 5 bases from V and 0 bases from J, with 14 bases in between. Germline CDR1 GTSNPN, CDR2 SVGIG (reference sequence). This CDR3 is built from 15 residues. The CDR3 spells CAWVTQGTSGNTIYF. CDR3 DNA: TGTGCCTGGGTAACACAGGGAACCTCTGGAAACACCATATATTTT.

The count of this clone is one. The V gene is TRBV5-1, the J gene TRBJ1-1, with 8 bases aligning to TRBD1. Germline CDR1 is SGHRS and CDR2 is YFSETQ. Unmatched junction bases numbered 11, after V lost 2 bases and J lost 5 bases. The CDR3 loop spans 16 amino acids. This CDR3 reads CASSFSGTGLGTEAFF. Here the CDR3 DNA reads TGCGCCAGCAGCTTCTCCGGGACAGGTCTTGGGACTGAAGCTTTCTTT.

This chain joins TRBV28 and TRBJ2-3; 13 nucleotides match TRBD2. Trimming took 6 bases from V and 4 from J; bases not matched to a gene: 4. Germline assignment: CDR1 MDHEN and CDR2 SYDVKM. The CDR3 spans 15 residues. Here the CDR3 DNA reads TGTGCCAGCAGAACTAGCGGGGGGGCCGCAGATACGCAGTATTTT. As protein: CASRTSGGAADTQYF.

This clone was detected only once. The chain carries TRBV15 and TRBJ2-3; D possibly corresponds to TRBD2 (5 bases). The CDR3 contains 16 residues. Germline V gene data show CDR1 as LNHNV and CDR2 as YYDKDF (reference sequence). Trimming removed 0 bases at V and 0 bases at J, with 10 bases between. The chain's CDR3 is CATSRDIGESTDTQYF. The CDR3 nucleotides read TGTGCCACCAGCAGAGATATCGGGGAAAGCACAGATACGCAGTATTTT.

The chain links TRBV20-1 to TRBJ1-5; the match to TRBD1 covers 9 bases. This CDR3 is built from 15 residues. The J segment lost 6 bases and the V segment lost 3 bases, leaving 9 bases of the junction unmatched. Germline CDR1 DFQATT, CDR2 SNEGSKA (reference sequence). CDR3 residues: CSASTTGGGSQPQHF. The CDR3 nucleotides read TGCAGTGCTAGTACTACAGGGGGCGGGAGTCAGCCCCAGCATTTT.

The chain uses TRBV7-8 and TRBJ2-2; perhaps TRBD1 as D (5 bases). Trimming took 5 bases from V and 5 from J, leaving 21 bases between them. The CDR3 runs 17 residues. The germline V gene has CDR1 SGHVS and CDR2 FQNEAQ. For the CDR3, the DNA is TGTGCCAGCAGCGGCAGGGTTGTGGATCTACGGACCGGGGAGCTGTTTTTT. Amino acid sequence: CASSGRVVDLRTGELFF.

This clone was seen more than once but under ten times. This chain uses TRBV18 with TRBJ1-4, with D perhaps matching TRBD1 (6 bases). The CDR3 is 13 residues long. Germline V gene sequence: CDR1 KGHSH, CDR2 LQKENI. Deletions cut 5 bases from V and 8 bases from J, with 12 bases between. Here the CDR3 reads CASSTGMDEKLFF. In DNA, the CDR3 is TGTGCCAGCTCAACAGGGATGGACGAAAAACTGTTTTTT. The whole variable domain, remainder taken from reference TRBV18 and TRBJ1-4, is NAGVMQNPRHLVRRRGQEARLRCSPMKGHSHVYWYRQLPEEGLKFMVYLQKENIIDESGMPKERFSAEFPKEGPSILRIQQVVRGDSAAYFCASSTGMDEKLFFGSGTQLSVL.

This clone was recorded a few times. The chain carries TRBV3-1 (or the pseudogene TRBV3-2) and TRBJ1-3, with D possibly being TRBD1 (6 bases). Germline values: CDR1 LGHDT, CDR2 YNNKEL (reference sequence). There are 15 residues in the CDR3. The V end lost 1 base, the J end lost 7 bases, and 14 bases lay between the germline ends. CDR3 nucleotides: TGTGCCAGCAGCCAAGCGTCGACAGGACTGAACACCATATATTTT. This sequence encodes CASSQASTGLNTIYF.

The rearrangement links TRBV5-1 to TRBJ2-5, with D possibly being TRBD1 (6 bases). The V gene lost 2 bases and the J gene lost 2 bases, with 10 bases spanning the gap. Looked up from germline, CDR1 is SGHRS and CDR2 is YFSETQ. The CDR3 totals 14 residues. The CDR3 coding sequence is TGCGCCAGCAGCTTCTTGACAGGACAAGAGACCCAGTACTTC. Protein: CASSFLTGQETQYF.

This sequence joins TRBV29-1 and TRBJ2-4; the match to TRBD2 covers 12 bases. The germline gives CDR1 SQVTM, CDR2 ANQGSEA. V shed 6 bases and J 5 bases; nucleotides not matched to a gene: 2. CDR3 length: 13 amino acids. DNA of the CDR3: TGCAGCGTGACTAGCGGGGGAGAAAACATTCAGTACTTC. Residues: CSVTSGGENIQYF.

This chain connects TRBV2 to TRBJ1-2, with D uncertain. Germline lookup yields CDR1 SNHLY and CDR2 FYNNEI. The CDR3 contains 14 residues. V was trimmed by 2 bases and J by 7 bases, leaving 14 bases between them. The CDR3 bases are TGTGCCAGCAGTGAACGCCGGGTCTCGGGTGGCTACACCTTC. Translation gives CASSERRVSGGYTF.

The chain uses TRBV28 and TRBJ2-1; no definite D call. Germline lookup yields CDR1 MDHEN and CDR2 SYDVKM. This CDR3 has 11 amino acids. V dropped 6 bases and J dropped 6 bases, with 6 bases sitting between them. Here the CDR3 reads CASSPSNEQFF. The CDR3 bases are TGTGCCAGCAGCCCTAGCAATGAGCAGTTCTTC. The variable domain in full, completed from reference TRBV28 and TRBJ2-1, reads DVKVTQSSRYLVKRTGEKVFLECVQDMDHENMFWYRQDPGLGLRLIYFSYDVKMKEKGDIPEGYSVSREKKERFSLILESASTNQTSMYLCASSPSNEQFFGPGTRLTVL.

This clone turned up a few times. The rearrangement uses TRBV18 and TRBJ2-5; a weak D match, TRBD1 (5 bases). V lost 3 bases to trimming and J lost 5 bases, with 13 bases between them. The CDR3 is 14 residues long. In germline, CDR1 is KGHSH, CDR2 LQKENI. DNA for the CDR3: TGTGCCAGCTCACCCCAAGGGGCCGGGGAGACCCAGTACTTC. Amino acid sequence: CASSPQGAGETQYF. The variable domain in full, with the rest retrieved from reference TRBV18 and TRBJ2-5, is NAGVMQNPRHLVRRRGQEARLRCSPMKGHSHVYWYRQLPEEGLKFMVYLQKENIIDESGMPKERFSAEFPKEGPSILRIQQVVRGDSAAYFCASSPQGAGETQYFGPGTRLLVL.

The CDR3 region is CASSLEYQGEKLFF. The CDR3 bases are TGTGCCAGCAGCTTAGAGTATCAGGGAGAAAAACTGTTTTTT. The chain uses TRBV7-2 and TRBJ1-4; weak D call: TRBD1 (5 bases). V shed 1 base and J shed 8 bases, with 11 bases lying between them. There are 14 residues in the CDR3. In germline, CDR1 is SGHTA, CDR2 FQGNSA.

This clone was seen more than once but under ten times. This chain joins TRBV19 and TRBJ1-2; D is possibly TRBD1 (6 bases). The CDR3 is 12 amino acids. Germline V gives CDR1 LNHDA, CDR2 SQIVND (reference sequence). The V gene lost 11 bases and the J gene lost 5 bases, with 15 bases spanning the gap. DNA of the CDR3: TGTGCCGCCACAGGGTTGGGATATGGCTACACCTTC. Translated: CAATGLGYGYTF.

The J gene is TRBJ2-1, the V gene TRBV5-1, with 8 bases matching TRBD2. The CDR3 loop spans 13 amino acids. Germline V gives CDR1 SGHRS, CDR2 YFSETQ. V shed 3 bases and J 9 bases; nucleotides not matched to a gene: 5. The CDR3 region is CASSSRGGSEQFF. The CDR3 coding sequence is TGCGCCAGCAGCTCTCGGGGGGGCAGTGAGCAGTTCTTC.

This clone was seen once. The chain uses TRBV9 and TRBJ1-2, with 10 bases lining up with TRBD1. The CDR3 is 16 residues long. Germline V lookup: CDR1 SGDLS, CDR2 YYNGEE. Trimming cost V 2 bases and J 8 bases; bases outside gene matches: 12. CDR3 residues: CASSVGLLGTGAGYTF. DNA of the CDR3: TGTGCCAGCAGCGTTGGGCTCCTAGGGACAGGGGCCGGCTACACCTTC.

The chain has TRBV3-1 (or the pseudogene TRBV3-2) and TRBJ2-1; the match to TRBD1 covers 9 bases. The CDR3 consists of 16 residues. The J segment lost 8 bases and the V segment lost 1 base, leaving 9 bases of the junction unmatched. Looked up from germline, CDR1 is LGHDT and CDR2 is YNNKEL (reference sequence). CDR3 sequence (DNA): TGTGCCAGCAGCCAAGGGGTTGACAGGGGGATGGATGAGCAGTTCTTC. Its translation: CASSQGVDRGMDEQFF.

This sequence joins TRBV24-1 and TRBJ2-1; 8 bases align to TRBD2. Germline V gives CDR1 KGHDR, CDR2 SFDVKD. Germline trimming cut 4 bases from V and 3 bases from J; bases unmatched to any gene: 28. The length of the CDR3 is 23 residues. The DNA for the CDR3 is TGTGCCACCAGTGACTCTAGCGGGTCCCCCCGAGTATCTCAGGAGGGTGGCTACAATGAGCAGTTCTTC. This translates into CATSDSSGSPRVSQEGGYNEQFF.

V is TRBV5-1 and J is TRBJ1-1, with 7 bases aligning to TRBD1. J was trimmed by 6 bases and V by 4 bases; bases with no gene match: 6. CDR3 size: 13 residues. Germline V CDR1 and CDR2: SGHRS, YFSETQ. The CDR3 DNA follows: TGCGCCAGCAGCATCCGACAGGGCGCTGAAGCTTTCTTT. As protein: CASSIRQGAEAFF. Full variable domain (missing parts from reference TRBV5-1 and TRBJ1-1): KAGVTQTPRYLIKTRGQQVTLSCSPISGHRSVSWYQQTPGQGLQFLFEYFSETQRNKGNFPGRFSGRQFSNSRSEMNVSTLELGDSALYLCASSIRQGAEAFFGQGTRLTVV.

This clone was detected a few times. The V call is TRBV27, the J call TRBJ1-5, with D unresolved. V was shortened by 5 bases and J by 0 bases, with 14 bases between the two germline ends. This CDR3 contains 16 residues. In germline, CDR1 is MNHEY, CDR2 SMNVEV (reference sequence). The CDR3 spells CASSEVASSSNQPQHF. CDR3 in DNA: TGTGCCAGCAGTGAGGTAGCAAGTTCTAGCAATCAGCCCCAGCATTTT.

The chain is built from TRBV6-5 and TRBJ1-6; 7 nucleotides align to TRBD1. With V trimmed by 6 bases and J by 7 bases, 3 bases remained unmatched. Germline CDR1 reads MNHEY; CDR2 reads SVGAGI. The CDR3 is 13 residues long. CDR3 DNA: TGTGCCAGCAGAGGGGGCAAAAATTCACCCCTCCACTTT. Translation gives CASRGGKNSPLHF.

The rearrangement joins TRBV5-1 to TRBJ1-4, with D hard to call. This CDR3 has 17 amino acids. Germline V gene data show CDR1 as SGHRS and CDR2 as YFSETQ. The germline V and J ends were trimmed by 4 bases and 2 bases, with 18 bases remaining between them. CDR3 sequence: CASSPRLSTATNEKLFF. The CDR3, as DNA: TGCGCCAGCAGCCCCCGCTTGAGTACAGCCACTAATGAAAAACTGTTTTTT.